The 2 T cell receptor beta chains listed next were all sequenced from one sample in a study of T cell responses to AZD1222 COVID-19 vaccine. Only in-frame clones appear in the TCRdb table, and some are missing; sequencing was by immunoSEQ multiplex PCR. Among approximately 90,000 clones, approximately 90% were seen once, and the ten largest hold approximately 12%. The sequencing here drew on peripheral blood, taken on day 0 of AZD1222 vaccination. The receptor set was obtained from an adult in good health.

The V call is TRBV4-2, the J call TRBJ2-7; the D gene is possibly TRBD2 (6 bases). The CDR3 spans 14 residues. CDR1 and CDR2 (germline): LGHNA, YNFKEQ. With 4 bases removed from V and 4 bases from J, the gap between germline ends came to 14 bases. The CDR3 reads CASSPGLNPYEQYF. In DNA, the CDR3 is TGTGCCAGCAGCCCGGGACTCAATCCTTACGAGCAGTACTTC.

V usage is TRBV28 and J usage is TRBJ1-4, with 7 bases aligning to TRBD1. The germline gives CDR1 MDHEN, CDR2 SYDVKM. The junction had 4 bases not matched to a gene; V was cut back by 2 bases and J by 4 bases. This CDR3 contains 15 residues. The CDR3 DNA reads as TGTGCCAGCAGTTTACCTCAGGGGGGTAATGAAAAACTGTTTTTT. Its translation is CASSLPQGGNEKLFF.